This TCR beta chain was captured in a study of chemoradiotherapy in HPV16-positive cancers. The protocol was immunoSEQ multiplex PCR, while the TCRdb copy is restricted to in-frame clones and leaves out a portion. The data contain roughly 28,000 clones, around four fifths of them singletons. The CDR3 contains 14 residues. Germline V gene lookup returns CDR1 LNHDA and CDR2 SQIVND (reference sequence). Trimming removed 5 bases at V and 0 bases at J, with 7 bases between. The V call is TRBV19, the J call TRBJ2-2; tentative D call: TRBD2 (5 bases). The specimen comprised blood, sampled from a patient who underwent chemoradiotherapy. This receptor was obtained from a human donor with HPV-associated anogenital cancer. The CDR3 DNA sequence: TGTGCCAGTAGTCCGGGGACGAACACCGGGGAGCTGTTTTTT. Translated: CASSPGTNTGELFF.